This T cell receptor (beta chain) originates from a study of regulatory T cells in long-lasting Graves disease. Noted time point: newly diagnosed GD, antithyroid drugs for less than 3 months. PBMC-derived RNA was used for the TCR library. Germline CDR1 reads MDHEN; CDR2 reads SYDVKM. The CDR3 is 13 residues long. Trimming left V 1 base short and J 6 bases short, with 6 bases between. Building the TCR beta libraries relied on iRepertoire HTBI primers, and CDR3 regions underwent Arm-PCR. Original analysis: Throughout the samples, researchers identified some 62 TRBV and more than twelve TRBJ segments. From the multiplex PCR reads, TCRdb called clonotypes with MiXCR, one entry per CDR3 protein. The V and J calls reflect TCRdb's pipeline rather than the authors' work. The sample lists approximately 400,000 distinct CDR3 sequences; roughly 15% were seen once. This clonotype was recorded at least ten times.

A further study also used this sample, focusing on T cells in Graves' hyperthyroidism and ophthalmopathy.

Sequencing used peripheral blood mononuclear cells (PBMCs), obtained at new diagnosis, from a patient treated with antithyroid drugs. This sequence was found in a woman between 40 and 55 years old with Graves disease. The chain employs TRBV28 and TRBJ1-4; no clear D gene. The CDR3 reads CASSLSGDEKLFF. The DNA of the CDR3 is TGTGCCAGCAGTTTATCCGGGGATGAAAAACTGTTTTTT.